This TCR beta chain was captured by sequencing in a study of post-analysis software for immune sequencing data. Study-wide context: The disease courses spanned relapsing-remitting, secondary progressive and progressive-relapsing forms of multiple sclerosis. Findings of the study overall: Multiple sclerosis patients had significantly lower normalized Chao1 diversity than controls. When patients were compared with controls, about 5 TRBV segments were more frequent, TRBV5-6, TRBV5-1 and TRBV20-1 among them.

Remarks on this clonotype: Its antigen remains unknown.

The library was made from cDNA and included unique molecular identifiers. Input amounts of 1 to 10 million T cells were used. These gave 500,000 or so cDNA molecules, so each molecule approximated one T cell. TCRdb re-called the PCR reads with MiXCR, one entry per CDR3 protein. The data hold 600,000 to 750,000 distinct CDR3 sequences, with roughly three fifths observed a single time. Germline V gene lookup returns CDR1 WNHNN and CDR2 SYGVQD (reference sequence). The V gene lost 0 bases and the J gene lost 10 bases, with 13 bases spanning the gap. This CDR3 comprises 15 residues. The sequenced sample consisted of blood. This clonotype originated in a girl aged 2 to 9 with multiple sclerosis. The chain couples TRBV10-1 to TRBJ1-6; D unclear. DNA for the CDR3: TGCGCCAGCAGTGAGTCGAGAGGAATTGGATCACCCCTCCACTTT. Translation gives CASSESRGIGSPLHF.